Included here is one TCR beta chain sequence, with context. No antigen is known for it. Base-call qualities are not available, and no considerably larger clone is one nucleotide away. The CDR3 regions of human TCRbeta chains were analyzed by immunosequencing. The authors processed their data as follows. TCRs in the repertoires were compared against a reference library of SARS-CoV-2-specific TCRs that had been generated with the MIRA antigen-specificity platform. Breadth was defined as the fraction of unique TCRs that were SARS-CoV-2-associated. Depth was defined as the fraction of total T cells that were SARS-CoV-2-associated. Using the MIRA data, each spike-specific TCR was assigned both to the spike region to which the TCR was reactive and to a CD4 or CD8 class. Log10-transformed breadth and depth values were compared by one-way ANOVA with Sidak's multiple comparisons tests. In its TCRdb copy, this immuneACCESS table keeps in-frame sequences only and misses some clones. Where compared with another copy, unresolved V genes explain less than half of these, and the others have no known cause. D and trimming come from the DNA, and the V and J calls and clone size come from that table. This sample has 55,000 to 60,000 clones in its table, and around 85% of those were observed once. 15% to 20% of the sample is held by the ten biggest clonotypes.

These data are taken from a study of T cell responses to AZD1222 COVID-19 vaccine (dated by TCRdb to the early 2020s). In terms of the full investigation: A total of 240 or so trial participants underwent TCR sequencing, of whom more than 200 had received two doses of AZD1222 and around 25 had received two doses of the MenACWY control vaccine. Enrollment into the trials was organized by age into subgroups of 18-55, 56-69 and 70-plus years, and those subgroups contained roughly 140, 27 and 60 TCR-sequenced participants, respectively.

The intended sense of this specimen's time point label: baseline before first vaccination. The sample's treatment or condition label, decoded: meningococcal conjugate vaccine given as trial control. Samples from vaccinated people were obtained from the UK trials COV001 and COV002, which included a single-blind randomized controlled phase 2/3 trial of AZD1222 (ChAdOx1 nCoV-19) in healthy adults. Trial participant PBMC samples were collected at day 0 and day 28 after the second dose for TCRbeta chain sequencing. V lost 4 bases and J lost 4 bases, and the count of bases not matched to a germline gene is 4. The germline V gene encodes CDR1 KGHDR and CDR2 SFDVKD. From the cysteine up to the phenylalanine, the CDR3 has a length of 14 residues. This entry keeps only the CDR3 DNA: 42 bases, framed from base 1. What the study reported, not specific to this receptor: Because no day 14 peak-response samples were available, the repertoires could be characterized only after the peak T cell response. Vaccine-associated CD4 TCRs spanned the whole spike protein, with dominant responses in regions 160-218 and 743-854. Nearly half of unique spike-specific TCRs reportedly recognized epitopes outside regions mutated in the B.1.351 and B.1.1.7 variants. Conclusions about previously exposed vaccinees are limited because only 5 or 6 AZD1222 recipients were SARS-CoV-2 seropositive at baseline. Participants were mostly white British, with more females than males. The authors suggested clonal diversity may have been underestimated. After two AZD1222 doses, both the breadth and the depth of spike-specific TCRs were significantly higher than at day 0 and than in MenACWY recipients. The 56-69-year group was small, and its depth increase did not reach significance, likely because of low power.

The source of this sequence is an adult in good health. The rearranged chain carries TRBV24-1 and TRBJ2-3; the junction holds 7 bases that match TRBD2. This sample comprised peripheral blood, obtained on day 0 of MenACWY control vaccination. Here the CDR3 is given as CATSERGEADTQYF. The DNA is TGTGCCACCAGTGAACGGGGGGAGGCAGATACGCAGTATTTT.